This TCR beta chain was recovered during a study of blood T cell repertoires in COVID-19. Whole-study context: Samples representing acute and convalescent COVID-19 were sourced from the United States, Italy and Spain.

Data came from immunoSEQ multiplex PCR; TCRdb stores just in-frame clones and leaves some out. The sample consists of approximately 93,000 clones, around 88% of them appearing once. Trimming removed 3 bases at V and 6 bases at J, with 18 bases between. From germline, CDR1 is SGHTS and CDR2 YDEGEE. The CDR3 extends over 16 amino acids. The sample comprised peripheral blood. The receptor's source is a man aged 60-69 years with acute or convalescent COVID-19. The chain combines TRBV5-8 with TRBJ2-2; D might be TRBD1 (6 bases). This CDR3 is CASSSGSRGRAGELFF. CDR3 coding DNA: TGTGCCAGCAGCTCGGGCAGCAGGGGACGGGCCGGGGAGCTGTTTTTT.